This entry is about one T cell receptor (beta chain). Its specificity is not known. A much bigger clone sits one base away, suggesting this may be a read error. The record originates from a study of CD8 T cells in ankylosing spondylitis. TCRdb recomputed calls from the 5' RACE reads with MiXCR, one row per CDR3 protein. The sample consists of some 150,000 distinct CDR3 sequences, over 9.5% of them appearing once. Study results and caveats: As reported, disease-linked clones showed significant enrichment in matched ankylosing spondylitis synovial fluid. Ankylosing spondylitis blood appeared to be characterized by a TCR beta motif of several highly homologous variants.

This TCR was sampled from a female donor with ankylosing spondylitis or in good health (not recorded which). Sequencing was done on a sample of blood, either unsorted or a sorted T cell fraction (not recorded which).

In nucleotides, the CDR3 is TGTGCCAGCAGCCCCAGGGTGCAAGAGATCCAGTACTTC. Translated: CASSPRVQEIQYF. The genes are TRBV14 and TRBJ2-5; perhaps TRBD1 as D (5 bases). This CDR3 has 13 amino acids. Looked up from germline, CDR1 is SGHDN and CDR2 is FVKESK.